These 32 T cell receptor beta chains originate from one sample sequenced in a study of vaccination effects on CD4 cells after COVID-19 (dated by TCRdb to about 2022). Antigens of these TCRs are unknown. Receptor libraries were prepared by the immunoSEQ multiplex PCR assay. TCRdb re-hosts the immuneACCESS table, in-frame sequences only. Its copies lack some clones; in the studies checked, an unresolved V gene accounts for under half of them, and the cause for the rest is not known. This sample lists tens of thousands of clones; around 74% were detected once. Jointly, the top ten make up roughly 1.2% of the sample. The ViraFEST assay stimulated PBMC with viral peptide pools and then used TCR sequencing to identify antigen-specific CD4+ T cell clonotypes by expansion. After less than eleven days of culture, CD4+ T cells were isolated with the EasySep CD4+ T cell isolation kit. Each participant got two doses of an mRNA SARS-CoV-2 vaccine, either BNT162b2 or mRNA-1273.

This specimen was CD4+ T cells from PBMCs cultured with HCoV-OC43 spike peptides, taken after COVID-19 vaccination. The sample's cell subset or site label is to be understood as: HCoV-OC43 spike overlapping peptide pool stimulation. These receptors originate from a human donor who received a COVID-19 vaccine.

The chain employs TRBV13 and TRBJ1-2, with 9 bases matching TRBD1. Germline CDR1 is PRHDT and CDR2 is FYEKMQ (reference sequence). There are 17 residues in the CDR3. Trimming removed 5 bases from V and 3 bases from J; junction bases left unmatched: 13. The CDR3 is CASSPGTGLTGDYGYTF. The CDR3, as DNA: TGTGCCAGCAGCCCCGGGACAGGGTTAACGGGCGACTATGGCTACACCTTC.

The rearrangement joins TRBV14 to TRBJ2-2; D is unclear. Looked up from germline, CDR1 is SGHDN and CDR2 is FVKESK. This CDR3 contains 13 residues. The V end was cut by 4 bases, the J end by 1 base, with 4 bases between. CDR3 region: CASSPQNTGELFF. The CDR3 DNA sequence: TGTGCCAGCAGCCCTCAGAACACCGGGGAGCTGTTTTTT.

V usage is TRBV7-2 and J usage is TRBJ1-5; D not resolved. Germline V lookup: CDR1 SGHTA, CDR2 FQGNSA. Deletions cut 5 bases from V and 0 bases from J, with 8 bases between. This CDR3 has 14 amino acids. Written as DNA, the CDR3 is TGTGCCAGCAGCCTAACACTTAGCAATCAGCCCCAGCATTTT. The encoded protein is CASSLTLSNQPQHF.

This clone appeared once. The gene calls are TRBV7-6 and TRBJ2-1, with 9 bases matching TRBD1. V dropped 5 bases and J dropped 7; count of bases not matched to a gene: 18. The CDR3 extends over 18 amino acids. CDR1 is SGHVS, CDR2 FNYEAQ, per germline. CDR3 loop: CASSHPQVTGGARNEQFF. The CDR3 DNA follows: TGTGCCAGCAGCCATCCCCAGGTCACAGGGGGCGCGAGAAATGAGCAGTTCTTC.

The sample holds one count of this clone. V gene TRBV7-9 combines with J gene TRBJ2-4; 10 bases align to TRBD1. With V trimmed by 5 bases and J by 2 bases, 6 bases remained unmatched. Looked up from germline, CDR1 is SEHNR and CDR2 is FQNEAQ (reference sequence). The CDR3 is 16 residues long. The CDR3 region has the DNA TGTGCCAGCAGCCCTGGGACAGGGGAAACCAAAAACATTCAGTACTTC. This encodes CASSPGTGETKNIQYF.

The V call is TRBV4-1, the J call TRBJ1-1, with 9 bases lining up with TRBD1. V lost 3 bases to trimming and J lost 2 bases; unmatched junction nucleotides: 4. The germline gives CDR1 MGHRA, CDR2 YSYEKL. The CDR3 spans 15 residues. The CDR3 protein is CASSHRTGVNTEAFF. The CDR3 DNA reads TGCGCCAGCAGCCATAGGACAGGGGTAAACACTGAAGCTTTCTTT.

This rearrangement joins TRBV9 to TRBJ2-5, with no clear D. V was pared by 0 bases and J by 7 bases, with 13 bases between. This CDR3 contains 14 residues. Germline V gene sequence: CDR1 SGDLS, CDR2 YYNGEE. The DNA of the CDR3 is TGTGCCAGCAGCGTAGACAGTTTCGCGGCGACCCAGTACTTC. It codes for CASSVDSFAATQYF.

The chain is built from TRBV9 and TRBJ1-5; 8 bases fit TRBD1. The V gene end was trimmed by 0 bases and the J gene end by 7 bases; junction bases not matched to a gene: 6. The CDR3 has 15 amino acids. Looked up from germline, CDR1 is SGDLS and CDR2 is YYNGEE. This chain's CDR3 is CASSVDGTGEQPQHF. CDR3 DNA sequence: TGTGCCAGCAGCGTAGATGGGACAGGCGAGCAGCCCCAGCATTTT.

This rearrangement joins TRBV6-5 to TRBJ1-6, with D possibly being TRBD1 (5 bases). V was pared by 6 bases and J by 14 bases, with 23 bases between. Germline CDR1 MNHEY, CDR2 SVGAGI. The CDR3 has 15 amino acids. Here the CDR3 DNA reads TGTGCCAGCAGCTCTACGGGACTCCCCGTCGGGGCCCTCCACTTT. This codes for CASSSTGLPVGALHF.

V and J are TRBV24-1 and TRBJ2-5, with no clear D. Per germline, CDR1 KGHDR and CDR2 SFDVKD. The length of the CDR3 is 15 residues. V dropped 2 bases and J dropped 5 bases, with 14 bases sitting between them. The CDR3 nucleotides are TGTGCCACCAGTGATTATGACAACGGTCGGGAGACCCAGTACTTC. This encodes CATSDYDNGRETQYF.

The chain carries TRBV24-1 and TRBJ2-3; D is unresolved. The CDR3 is made up of 14 amino acids. Trimming left V 4 bases short and J 4 bases short, with 11 bases between. The germline V gene has CDR1 KGHDR and CDR2 SFDVKD. The CDR3 DNA reads TGTGCCACCAGTGAATCTGGGAAGGCAGATACGCAGTATTTT. The encoded protein is CATSESGKADTQYF.

The V and J genes are TRBV10-1 and TRBJ1-1; D possibly corresponds to TRBD1 (5 bases). There are 12 residues in the CDR3. The ends were cut back, 0 bases at V and 11 bases at J, with 10 bases in the middle. Germline lookup yields CDR1 WNHNN and CDR2 SYGVQD (reference sequence). The CDR3 spells CASSESQGAAFF. CDR3 nucleotides: TGCGCCAGCAGTGAGTCGCAAGGGGCGGCTTTCTTT.

The rearrangement joins TRBV14 to TRBJ1-1; D gene ambiguous. Germline assignment: CDR1 SGHDN and CDR2 FVKESK. The CDR3 runs 14 residues. Trimming left V 0 bases short and J 4 bases short, with 9 bases between. The CDR3 spells CASSQEWAGTEAFF. CDR3 nucleotides: TGTGCCAGCAGCCAAGAGTGGGCAGGCACTGAAGCTTTCTTT. The full variable domain, completed using reference TRBV14 and TRBJ1-1, is EAGVTQFPSHSVIEKGQTVTLRCDPISGHDNLYWYRRVMGKEIKFLLHFVKESKQDESGMPNNRFLAERTGGTYSTLKVQPAELEDSGVYFCASSQEWAGTEAFFGQGTRLTVV.

Written as DNA, the CDR3 is TGTGCCAGCAGTTTTAGGCTCAAGGTAGTCAATCAGCCCCAGCATTTT. As protein: CASSFRLKVVNQPQHF. The V gene is TRBV28, the J gene TRBJ1-5; no clear D. V shed 3 bases and J shed 3 bases, with 15 bases lying between them. The length of the CDR3 is 16 residues. Germline CDR1 is MDHEN and CDR2 is SYDVKM.

The rearrangement joins TRBV7-3 to TRBJ2-3, with 7 positions matching TRBD2. Germline CDR1 is SGHTA and CDR2 is FQGTGA. The CDR3 loop spans 13 amino acids. V trimming: 5 bases; J trimming: 9 bases; junction bases outside the gene matches: 8. The DNA of the CDR3 is TGTGCCAGCAGCCCCAGGACTAGTGGAACGCAGTATTTT. This translates into CASSPRTSGTQYF.

This clone has a single count. CDR3 sequence (DNA): TGTGCCAGTAGCAAGGGGATCTCAGGGGAACAGCCCCAGCATTTT. It translates to CASSKGISGEQPQHF. The rearrangement links TRBV19 to TRBJ1-5, with a weak D call TRBD1 (6 bases). Germline CDR1 and CDR2: LNHDA and SQIVND (reference sequence). Between the trimmed V and J ends, which lost 6 bases and 7 bases, there was a span of 19 bases. The CDR3 length is 15 residues.

The chain uses TRBV18 and TRBJ1-2; D unresolved. V shed 6 bases and J shed 4 bases, with 12 bases lying between them. The CDR3 runs to 13 residues. The germline V gene has CDR1 KGHSH and CDR2 LQKENI. The CDR3 reads CASSSGSTYGYTF. The CDR3 DNA reads as TGTGCCAGCTCCTCCGGGTCCACCTATGGCTACACCTTC. The full variable domain, in which reference TRBV18 and TRBJ1-2 provide the parts outside the CDR3, is NAGVMQNPRHLVRRRGQEARLRCSPMKGHSHVYWYRQLPEEGLKFMVYLQKENIIDESGMPKERFSAEFPKEGPSILRIQQVVRGDSAAYFCASSSGSTYGYTFGSGTRLTVV.

This chain connects TRBV10-1 to TRBJ2-1, with 7 bases that match TRBD1. Trimming at V came to 0 bases and at J to 8 bases, leaving 7 bases not matched to a gene. Germline CDR1 and CDR2: WNHNN and SYGVQD (reference sequence). There are 15 residues in the CDR3. The CDR3 bases are TGCGCCAGCAGTGAGTCACAGGGGAGCTTGGATGAGCAGTTCTTC. Protein sequence: CASSESQGSLDEQFF.

The V gene is TRBV9, the J gene TRBJ1-1, with 7 bases matching TRBD1. CDR1 is SGDLS and CDR2 is YYNGEE in the germline V gene. CDR3 length: 14 amino acids. V trimming: 4 bases; J trimming: 1 base; junction bases outside the gene matches: 4. The chain's CDR3 is CASSTGDGNTEAFF. Written as DNA, the CDR3 is TGTGCCAGCAGCACAGGGGACGGGAACACTGAAGCTTTCTTT.

This clone was recorded a few times. The chain uses TRBV11-1 and TRBJ2-3, with TRBD1 as a possible D gene (6 bases). The CDR3 totals 15 residues. Between the trimmed V and J ends, which lost 5 bases and 0 bases, there was a span of 12 bases. The germline gives CDR1 SGHAT, CDR2 FQDESV (reference sequence). The CDR3 loop reads CASSIRGISTDTQYF. The CDR3, as DNA: TGTGCCAGCAGCATCAGGGGTATCAGCACAGATACGCAGTATTTT.

This chain uses TRBV4-2 with TRBJ1-6, with a weak D call TRBD1 (5 bases). This CDR3 is built from 15 residues. Germline V lookup: CDR1 LGHNA, CDR2 YNFKEQ. V lost 4 bases and J 9 bases, leaving 16 bases between the germline ends. CDR3 sequence: CASSPRTETASPLHF. CDR3 sequence (DNA): TGTGCCAGCAGCCCAAGAACAGAGACAGCTTCACCCCTCCACTTT.

This clone was picked up a small number of times. This rearrangement joins TRBV6-5 to TRBJ2-1; unclear D gene. Trimming pared 5 bases from V and 3 bases from J, leaving 8 bases between. The CDR3 loop spans 13 amino acids. Germline V lookup: CDR1 MNHEY, CDR2 SVGAGI. CDR3 bases: TGTGCCAGCAGTAGATACAGCTACAATGAGCAGTTCTTC. Protein product: CASSRYSYNEQFF.

J is TRBJ2-7 and V is TRBV5-6; 9 positions agree with TRBD1. Per the germline V gene, CDR1 is SGHDT and CDR2 is YYEEEE. Germline trimming cut 2 bases from V and 6 bases from J; bases unmatched to any gene: 9. The CDR3 runs 15 residues. This chain's CDR3 is CASSFRDRVSSEQYV. The DNA of the CDR3 is TGTGCCAGCAGCTTTAGGGACAGGGTATCTTCCGAGCAGTACGTC.

The genes are TRBV6-6 and TRBJ2-3; 8 bases map to TRBD2. CDR1 and CDR2 (germline): MNHNY, SVGAGI (reference sequence). This CDR3 region has 15 residues. Trimming took 3 bases from V and 1 from J; bases not matched to a gene: 3. The CDR3 loop reads CASSYLRGGTDTQYF. CDR3 sequence (DNA): TGTGCCAGCAGTTATTTGCGGGGGGGCACAGATACGCAGTATTTT.

The V call is TRBV25-1, the J call TRBJ1-5; D unresolved. The V gene's germline CDR1 is MGHDK and CDR2 SYGVNS. V was trimmed by 4 bases and J by 4 bases, leaving 5 bases between them. The CDR3 loop spans 12 amino acids. The CDR3 nucleotides read TGTGCCAGCAGTGCCCCTAATCAGCCCCAGCATTTT. This encodes CASSAPNQPQHF.

The chain joins TRBV19 to TRBJ1-1; D not certain. The germline V and J ends were trimmed by 4 bases and 1 base, with 7 bases remaining between them. CDR1 LNHDA and CDR2 SQIVND come from the germline V gene (reference sequence). This CDR3 has 13 amino acids. CDR3 nucleotides: TGTGCCAGTAGTAGCAGCGGGAACACTGAAGCTTTCTTT. It encodes CASSSSGNTEAFF.

The chain couples TRBV18 to TRBJ2-7, with TRBD1 identical over 7 bases. The germline gives CDR1 KGHSH, CDR2 LQKENI. This CDR3 spans 16 amino acids. The J segment lost 0 bases and the V segment lost 2 bases, leaving 7 bases of the junction unmatched. The CDR3 region is CASSPGRDSPSYEQYV. The CDR3 region has the DNA TGTGCCAGCTCACCAGGCCGGGACAGTCCCTCCTACGAGCAGTACGTC.

In the case of this clone: A junction boundary mismatches the germline segment, possibly from a read error. The rearrangement joins TRBV24-1 to TRBJ2-3, with 7 bases aligning to TRBD1. The CDR3 runs 17 residues. Germline loops: CDR1 KGHDR, CDR2 SFDVKD. CDR3 DNA: TGTGCCACCAGTGACCCCACCGGGACAGAGCCCACAAATACGCAGTATTTT. Encoded protein: CATSDPTGTEPTNTQYF.

This chain links TRBV29-1 with TRBJ2-2; tentatively, D is TRBD1 (6 bases). Trimming left V 6 bases short and J 0 bases short, with 14 bases between. The CDR3 spans 15 residues. Per the germline V gene, CDR1 is SQVTM and CDR2 is ANQGSEA. The CDR3 DNA reads TGCAGCGTGGTAACAGGGCCCGCGAACACCGGGGAGCTGTTTTTT. This gives the protein CSVVTGPANTGELFF.

The chain links TRBV27 to TRBJ2-3; 8 bases are shared with TRBD2. Germline values: CDR1 MNHEY, CDR2 SMNVEV (reference sequence). V trimming: 2 bases; J trimming: 2 bases; junction bases outside the gene matches: 6. The CDR3 totals 16 residues. CDR3 DNA: TGTGCCAGCAGTTTAAGGCGGGGGGCGATCACAGATACGCAGTATTTT. This translates into CASSLRRGAITDTQYF.

The gene calls are TRBV19 and TRBJ1-3; D call uncertain. CDR3 length: 16 amino acids. V was clipped by 4 bases and J by 0 bases, with 13 bases between them. CDR1 and CDR2 (germline): LNHDA, SQIVND (reference sequence). CDR3 nucleotide sequence: TGTGCCAGTAGTAGACTCGTCTCGAGCTCTGGAAACACCATATATTTT. Translating gives CASSRLVSSSGNTIYF.

The table lists this clone with a count of one. J is TRBJ1-1 and V is TRBV11-1, with a possible D match to TRBD1 (6 bases). The CDR3 is made up of 14 amino acids. The germline V gene encodes CDR1 SGHAT and CDR2 FQDESV (reference sequence). The germline V and J ends were trimmed by 1 base and 5 bases, with 11 bases remaining between them. The CDR3 DNA is TGTGCCAGCAGCTTAGGCAGGGGAGGAACTGAAGCTTTCTTT. Translated, it gives CASSLGRGGTEAFF.